The TCR beta chain described here comes from a study of vaccination and CD4 T cells after COVID-19. Turning to the study itself: Typically, post-vaccine samples were obtained a median roughly 75 days after dose two, within a range of 14 to 241. The stimulus for the cells was overlapping spike peptides derived from SARS-CoV-2, HCoV-NL63, HCoV-OC43 and HCoV-229E.

Germline CDR1 DFQATT, CDR2 SNEGSKA (reference sequence). Trimming took 1 base from V and 2 from J, leaving 12 bases between them. The CDR3 is 14 residues long. About this clonotype: Its matching antigen is unknown.

Cultured CD4+ T-cell DNA underwent Oncomine TCR Beta short-read sequencing. In TCRdb, the PCR reads were re-called with MiXCR into one record per CDR3 protein. The table shows 13,000 to 15,000 distinct CDR3 sequences, with 55% to 65% occurring only once. The sample's treatment: roughly nine-day PBMC culture with coronavirus spike peptide pools or control peptides (ViraFEST assay). ViraFEST used peptide pools to expand antigen-specific T cells before TCR sequencing. When about 10 days of culture had elapsed, CD4+ T cells were isolated by negative selection. This chain links TRBV20-1 with TRBJ2-7; D gene uncertain. This clonotype was sampled from a human donor who had recovered from COVID-19. The sample taken for sequencing was CD4+ T cells from blood, cultured in vitro. The CDR3 sequence: CSARAESNPYEQYF. The CDR3 DNA follows: TGCAGTGCTAGAGCGGAGAGTAACCCCTACGAGCAGTACTTC.